The TCR beta chain described here comes from a study of blood T cell repertoires in COVID-19. Participant-reported clinical history was the basis for cohort assignment. Measured with immunoSEQ multiplex PCR; TCRdb has only the in-frame clones, and not every one. This table holds 190,000 or so clones, about 83% found once. CDR3 length: 14 residues. Trimming shortened V by 3 bases and J by 4 bases, and 10 bases separated the two germline ends. Germline-derived CDR1 and CDR2 are SGDLS and YYNGEE. The sequenced material came from PBMCs or T cells enriched from blood (not recorded which). This rearrangement joins TRBV9 to TRBJ2-2; perhaps TRBD1 as D (6 bases). This clonotype originated in a young woman who had recovered from COVID-19. The CDR3 bases are TGTGCCAGCAGCGGAGGACAGCGCACCGGGGAGCTGTTTTTT. Protein product: CASSGGQRTGELFF.